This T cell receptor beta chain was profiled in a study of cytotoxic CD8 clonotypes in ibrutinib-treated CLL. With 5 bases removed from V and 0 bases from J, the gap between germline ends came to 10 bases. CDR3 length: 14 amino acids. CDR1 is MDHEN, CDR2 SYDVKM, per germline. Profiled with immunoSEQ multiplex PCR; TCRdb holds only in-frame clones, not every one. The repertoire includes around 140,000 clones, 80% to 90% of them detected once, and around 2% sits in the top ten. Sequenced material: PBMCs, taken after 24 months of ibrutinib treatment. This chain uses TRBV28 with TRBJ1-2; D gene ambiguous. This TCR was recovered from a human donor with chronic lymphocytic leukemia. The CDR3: CASSLTQTNYGYTF. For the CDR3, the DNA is TGTGCCAGCAGTCTGACGCAGACTAACTATGGCTACACCTTC.